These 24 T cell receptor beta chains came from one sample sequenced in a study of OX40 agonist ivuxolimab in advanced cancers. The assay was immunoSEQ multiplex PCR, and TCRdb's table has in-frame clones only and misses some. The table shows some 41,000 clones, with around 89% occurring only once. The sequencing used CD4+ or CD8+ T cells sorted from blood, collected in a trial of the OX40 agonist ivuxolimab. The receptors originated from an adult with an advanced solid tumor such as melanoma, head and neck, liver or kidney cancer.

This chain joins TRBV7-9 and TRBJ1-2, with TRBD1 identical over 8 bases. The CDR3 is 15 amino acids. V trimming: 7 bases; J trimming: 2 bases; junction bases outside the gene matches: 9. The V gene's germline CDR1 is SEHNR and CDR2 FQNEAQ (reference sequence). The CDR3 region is CASTQGAGSNYGYTF. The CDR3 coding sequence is TGTGCCAGCACCCAGGGGGCAGGATCCAACTATGGCTACACCTTC.

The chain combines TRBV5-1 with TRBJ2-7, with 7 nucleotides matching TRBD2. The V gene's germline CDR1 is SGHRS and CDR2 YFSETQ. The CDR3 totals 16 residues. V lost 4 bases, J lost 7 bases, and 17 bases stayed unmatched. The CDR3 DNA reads TGCGCCAGCAGCCTAATGGGGAGGGACCTTACTCGGGAGCAGTACTTC. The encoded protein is CASSLMGRDLTREQYF.

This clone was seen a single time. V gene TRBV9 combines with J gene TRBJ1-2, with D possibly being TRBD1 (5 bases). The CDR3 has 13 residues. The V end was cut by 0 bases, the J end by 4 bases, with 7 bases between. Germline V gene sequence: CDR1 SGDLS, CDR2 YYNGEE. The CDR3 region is CASSVGGTYGYTF. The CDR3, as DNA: TGTGCCAGCAGCGTAGGCGGGACCTATGGCTACACCTTC.

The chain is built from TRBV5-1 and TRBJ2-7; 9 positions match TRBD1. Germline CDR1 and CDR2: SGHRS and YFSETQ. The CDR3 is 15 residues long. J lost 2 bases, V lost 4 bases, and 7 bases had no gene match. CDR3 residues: CASSAGTGKTYEQYF. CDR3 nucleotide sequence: TGCGCCAGCAGCGCCGGGACAGGGAAAACCTACGAGCAGTACTTC.

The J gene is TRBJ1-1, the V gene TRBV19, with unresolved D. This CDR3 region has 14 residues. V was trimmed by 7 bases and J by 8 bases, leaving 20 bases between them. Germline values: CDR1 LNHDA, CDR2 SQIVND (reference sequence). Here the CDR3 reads CASNPDSAYREAFF. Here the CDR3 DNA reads TGTGCCAGTAACCCCGACTCGGCCTACCGAGAAGCTTTCTTT.

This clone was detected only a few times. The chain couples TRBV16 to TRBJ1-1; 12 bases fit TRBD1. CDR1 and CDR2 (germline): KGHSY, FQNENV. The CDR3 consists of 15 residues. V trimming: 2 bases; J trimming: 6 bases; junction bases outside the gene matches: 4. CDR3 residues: CASSQRDRGQPEAFF. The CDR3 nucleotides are TGTGCCAGCAGCCAAAGGGACAGGGGGCAGCCTGAAGCTTTCTTT.

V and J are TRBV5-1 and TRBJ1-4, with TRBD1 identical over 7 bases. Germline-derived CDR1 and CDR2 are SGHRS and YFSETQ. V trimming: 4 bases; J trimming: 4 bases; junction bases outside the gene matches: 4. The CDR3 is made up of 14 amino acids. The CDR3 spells CASSGGQFNEKLFF. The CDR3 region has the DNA TGCGCCAGCAGCGGGGGACAGTTTAATGAAAAACTGTTTTTT. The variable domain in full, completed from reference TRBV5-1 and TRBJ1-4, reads KAGVTQTPRYLIKTRGQQVTLSCSPISGHRSVSWYQQTPGQGLQFLFEYFSETQRNKGNFPGRFSGRQFSNSRSEMNVSTLELGDSALYLCASSGGQFNEKLFFGSGTQLSVL.

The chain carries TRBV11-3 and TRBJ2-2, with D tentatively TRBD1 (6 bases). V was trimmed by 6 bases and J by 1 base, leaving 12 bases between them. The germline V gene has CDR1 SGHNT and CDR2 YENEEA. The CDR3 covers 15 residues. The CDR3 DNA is TGTGCCAGCAGTTCCCGGACAGAGAACACCGGGGAGCTGTTTTTT. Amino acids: CASSSRTENTGELFF.

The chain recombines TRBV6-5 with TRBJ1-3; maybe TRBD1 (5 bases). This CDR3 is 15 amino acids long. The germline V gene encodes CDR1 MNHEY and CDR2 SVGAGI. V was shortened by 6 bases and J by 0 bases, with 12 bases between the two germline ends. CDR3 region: CASSRQSLSGNTIYF. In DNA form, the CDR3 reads TGTGCCAGCAGCCGACAGTCTCTCTCTGGAAACACCATATATTTT.

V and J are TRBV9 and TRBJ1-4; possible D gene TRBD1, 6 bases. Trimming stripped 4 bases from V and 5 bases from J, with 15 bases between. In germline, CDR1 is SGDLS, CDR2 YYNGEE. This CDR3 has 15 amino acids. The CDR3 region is CASSSSPGQNEKLFF. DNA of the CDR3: TGTGCCAGCAGCTCAAGCCCCGGACAGAATGAAAAACTGTTTTTT.

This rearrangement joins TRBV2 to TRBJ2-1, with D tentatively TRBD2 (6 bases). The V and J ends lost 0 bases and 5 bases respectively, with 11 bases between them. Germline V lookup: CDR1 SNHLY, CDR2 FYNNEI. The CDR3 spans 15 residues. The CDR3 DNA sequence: TGTGCCAGCAGTGAAGCGGGGGGACCCGACAATGAGCAGTTCTTC. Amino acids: CASSEAGGPDNEQFF. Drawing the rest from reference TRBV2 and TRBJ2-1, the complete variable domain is EPEVTQTPSHQVTQMGQEVILRCVPISNHLYFYWYRQILGQKVEFLVSFYNNEISEKSEIFDDQFSVERPDGSNFTLKIRSTKLEDSAMYFCASSEAGGPDNEQFFGPGTRLTVL.

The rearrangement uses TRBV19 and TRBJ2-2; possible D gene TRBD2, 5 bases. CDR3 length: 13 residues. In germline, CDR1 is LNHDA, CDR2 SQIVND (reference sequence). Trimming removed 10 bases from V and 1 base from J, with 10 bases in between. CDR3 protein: CATPDWNTGELFF. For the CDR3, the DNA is TGTGCCACCCCGGACTGGAACACCGGGGAGCTGTTTTTT.

CDR3 residues: CASSFPTGKPARGYTF. The CDR3 coding sequence is TGTGCCAGCAGCTTTCCGACAGGGAAGCCGGCTAGGGGCTACACCTTC. V usage is TRBV5-6 and J usage is TRBJ1-2; 7 nucleotides agree with TRBD1. V was pared by 2 bases and J by 8 bases, with 15 bases of the junction left unmatched. CDR3 length equals 16 residues. CDR1 is SGHDT and CDR2 is YYEEEE in the germline V gene.

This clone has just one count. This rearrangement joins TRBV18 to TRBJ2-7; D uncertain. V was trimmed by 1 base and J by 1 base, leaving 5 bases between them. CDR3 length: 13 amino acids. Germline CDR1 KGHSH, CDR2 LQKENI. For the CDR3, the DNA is TGTGCCAGCTCACCACGGCCTTCCTACGAGCAGTACTTC. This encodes CASSPRPSYEQYF.

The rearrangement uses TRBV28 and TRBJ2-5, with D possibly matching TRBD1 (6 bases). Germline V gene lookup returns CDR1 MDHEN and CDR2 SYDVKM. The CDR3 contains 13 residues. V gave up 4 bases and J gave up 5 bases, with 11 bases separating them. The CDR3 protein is CASSSQGWETQYF. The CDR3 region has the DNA TGTGCCAGCAGTTCACAGGGATGGGAGACCCAGTACTTC.

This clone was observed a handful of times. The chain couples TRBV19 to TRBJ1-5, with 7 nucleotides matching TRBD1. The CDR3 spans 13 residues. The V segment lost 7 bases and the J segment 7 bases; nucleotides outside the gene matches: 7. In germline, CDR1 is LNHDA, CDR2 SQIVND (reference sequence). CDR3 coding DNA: TGTGCCAGTACCCCGACAGGGTACCAGCCCCAGCATTTT. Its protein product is CASTPTGYQPQHF.

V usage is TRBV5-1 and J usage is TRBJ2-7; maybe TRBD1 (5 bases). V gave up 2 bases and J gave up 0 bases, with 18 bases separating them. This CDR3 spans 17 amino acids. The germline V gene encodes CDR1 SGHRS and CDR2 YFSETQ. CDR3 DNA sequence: TGCGCCAGCAGCTTACAAATAACAGGCCTGAGCTCCTACGAGCAGTACTTC. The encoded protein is CASSLQITGLSSYEQYF. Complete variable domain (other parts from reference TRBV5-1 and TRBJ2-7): KAGVTQTPRYLIKTRGQQVTLSCSPISGHRSVSWYQQTPGQGLQFLFEYFSETQRNKGNFPGRFSGRQFSNSRSEMNVSTLELGDSALYLCASSLQITGLSSYEQYFGPGTRLTVT.

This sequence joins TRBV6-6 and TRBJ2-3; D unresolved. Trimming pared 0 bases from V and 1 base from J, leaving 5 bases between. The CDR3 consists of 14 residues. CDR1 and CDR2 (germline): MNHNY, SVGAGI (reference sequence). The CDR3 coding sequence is TGTGCCAGCAGTTACTCGCTCGGCACAGATACGCAGTATTTT. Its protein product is CASSYSLGTDTQYF.

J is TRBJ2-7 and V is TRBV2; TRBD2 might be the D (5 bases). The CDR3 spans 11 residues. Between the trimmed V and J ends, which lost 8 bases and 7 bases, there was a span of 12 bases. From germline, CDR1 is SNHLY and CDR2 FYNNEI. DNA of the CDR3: TGTGCCAGCCTAGCCAAGAGGGAGCAGTACTTC. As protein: CASLAKREQYF.

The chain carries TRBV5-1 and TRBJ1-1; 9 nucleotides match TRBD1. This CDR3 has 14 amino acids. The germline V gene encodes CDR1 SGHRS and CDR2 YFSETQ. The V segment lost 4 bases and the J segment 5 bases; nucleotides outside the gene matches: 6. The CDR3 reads CASSPDRGRTEAFF. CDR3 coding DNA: TGCGCCAGCAGCCCGGACAGGGGTAGGACTGAAGCTTTCTTT.

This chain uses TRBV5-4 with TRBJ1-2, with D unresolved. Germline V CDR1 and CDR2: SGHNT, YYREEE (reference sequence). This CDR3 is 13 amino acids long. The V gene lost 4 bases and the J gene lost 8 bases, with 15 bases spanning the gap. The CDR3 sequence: CASSPDKILGYTF. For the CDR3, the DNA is TGTGCCAGCAGCCCAGACAAGATCTTAGGCTACACCTTC.

CDR3 in amino acids: CASSPQPGDTQYF. Here the CDR3 DNA reads TGTGCCAGCAGCCCCCAGCCGGGGGATACGCAGTATTTT. The rearrangement uses TRBV7-2 and TRBJ2-3; D perhaps matches TRBD2 (5 bases). V shed 5 bases and J shed 6 bases, with 12 bases lying between them. CDR1 and CDR2 from the germline V gene are SGHTA and FQGNSA. CDR3 length: 13 amino acids.

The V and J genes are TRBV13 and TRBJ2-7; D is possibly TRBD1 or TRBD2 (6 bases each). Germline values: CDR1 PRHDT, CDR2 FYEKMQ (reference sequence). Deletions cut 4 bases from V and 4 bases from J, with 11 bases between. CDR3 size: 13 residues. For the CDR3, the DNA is TGTGCCAGCAGCTACAGGAGGGGGTACGAGCAGTACTTC. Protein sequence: CASSYRRGYEQYF.

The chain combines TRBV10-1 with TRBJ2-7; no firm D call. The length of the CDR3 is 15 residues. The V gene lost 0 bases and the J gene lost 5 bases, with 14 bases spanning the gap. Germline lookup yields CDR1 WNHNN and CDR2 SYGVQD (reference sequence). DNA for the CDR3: TGCGCCAGCAGTGAGTCGTCAGCTCGGAGCGACGAGCAGTACTTC. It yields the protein CASSESSARSDEQYF.